This T cell receptor beta chain was documented in a study of radiotherapy plus CTLA-4 blockade in lung cancer (dated by TCRdb to 2016 to 2019). Notes on the research overall: Among the enrolled patients, 15% to 20% had an objective response, and about 29% reached disease control.

The study tested focal radiation therapy combined with CTLA-4 blockade (ipilimumab) in patients with chemo-refractory metastatic non-small-cell lung cancer. Spanning cysteine to phenylalanine, the CDR3 consists of 13 amino acids. The kept DNA is CDR3 alone, 39 bases in frame from the first base. Looking up the germline V gene (reference sequence) yields CDR1 GTSNPN and CDR2 SVGIG. This clone was recorded only once. Its antigen specificity is not known. No base-level quality is on record; no much larger clone is a single base apart. The paper as a whole reports these results and caveats: TCR clones derived from tumors expanded in peripheral blood after treatment with radiotherapy and ipilimumab. The strongest predictors of response were reported to be early dynamic shifts in blood T cell clones along with a rise in serum interferon-beta following radiation.

The library was generated by the immunoSEQ multiplex PCR assay. TCRdb carries this immuneACCESS record with in-frame sequences only. Its versions omit some clonotypes, under half of them owing to an unresolved V gene in the studies checked, with the rest unexplained. The sample table lists 70,000 to 90,000 clones, over 70% of them with a count of one. Approximately 24% of the sample lies in the top ten. Sequenced material: peripheral blood, taken from a patient treated with radiotherapy plus ipilimumab. This receptor was taken from a human donor with non-small cell lung cancer whose response to radiotherapy plus ipilimumab could not be evaluated. Some clones in this sample may be carry-over from other donors' samples. This chain is built from TRBV30 and TRBJ2-5; the D gene assignment is ambiguous. The J call may be incorrect, as the DNA end agrees better with TRBJ2-7. In nucleotide form, the sequence is TGTGCCTGGAGTGTCTCAGGTTCCGGCGAGCAGTACTTC. Translated, it gives CAWSVSGSGEQYF.